This TCR beta chain was sequenced in a study of T cell repertoires in cytomegalovirus infection. Background on the study: Public signatures in TCR beta pointed to CMV infection and matching HLA type.

In TCRdb, the reads were re-called with MiXCR into one record per CDR3 protein. The sample contains roughly 760,000 distinct CDR3 sequences, 35% of which appear only once. Germline V gives CDR1 SGHTA, CDR2 FQGTGA. The CDR3 spans 17 residues. Trimming cost V 5 bases and J 1 base, with 17 bases left between them. General study results and limits: Carriers of CMV and the relevant HLA type were discriminated by public TCR beta frequency. Within the response measured ex vivo, HLA-C-restricted CMV-specific TCR beta clonotypes were dominant.

This clonotype was recorded a few times. Its antigen is as yet unknown. The rearrangement uses TRBV7-3 and TRBJ2-2, with a possible D match to TRBD1 (6 bases). Sequenced input: PBMCs. The TCR comes from a human donor in good health (CMV status not recorded). Some clones in this sample may be carry-over from other donors' samples. The CDR3 DNA sequence: TGTGCCAGCAGCCAACCTCGGGGCAGGGGGAACACCGGGGAGCTGTTTTTT. It translates to CASSQPRGRGNTGELFF. Together with reference TRBV7-3 and TRBJ2-2, the CDR3 gives the full variable domain: GAGVSQTPSNKVTEKGKYVELRCDPISGHTALYWYRQSLGQGPEFLIYFQGTGAADDSGLPNDRFFAVRPEGSVSTLKIQRTERGDSAVYLCASSQPRGRGNTGELFFGEGSRLTVL.